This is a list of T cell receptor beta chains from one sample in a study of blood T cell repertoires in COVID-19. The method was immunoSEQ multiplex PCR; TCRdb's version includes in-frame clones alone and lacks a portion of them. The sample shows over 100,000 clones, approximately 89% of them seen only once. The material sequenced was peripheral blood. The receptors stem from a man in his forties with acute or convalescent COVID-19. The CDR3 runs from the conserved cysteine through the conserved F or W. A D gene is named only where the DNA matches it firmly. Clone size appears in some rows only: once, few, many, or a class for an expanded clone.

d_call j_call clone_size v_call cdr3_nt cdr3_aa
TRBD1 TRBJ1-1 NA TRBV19 TGTGCCAGTAGACACAGGGGAGGGAACACTGAAGCTTTCTTT CASRHRGGNTEAFF
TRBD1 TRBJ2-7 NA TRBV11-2 TGTGCCAGCAGCATGATCGGGACAGGTTACGAGCAGTACTTC CASSMIGTGYEQYF
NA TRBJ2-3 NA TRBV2 TGTGCCAGCAGTGAATCAGGGGGGAACACAGATACGCAGTATTTT CASSESGGNTDTQYF
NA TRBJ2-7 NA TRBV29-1 TGCAGCGTTTGGTCGGGGAGCTCCTACGAGCAGTACTTC CSVWSGSSYEQYF
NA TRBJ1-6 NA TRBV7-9 TGTGCCAGCAGCTTATCCAGGGTTAGCTCCTATAATTCACCCCTCCACTTT CASSLSRVSSYNSPLHF
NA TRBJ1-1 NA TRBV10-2 TGCGCCAGCAGAGGGATGACAGTGAACACTGAAGCTTTCTTT CASRGMTVNTEAFF
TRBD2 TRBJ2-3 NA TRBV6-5 TGTGCCAGTAACCTCCTAGCGGGGGGGCCCGATACGCAGTATTTT CASNLLAGGPDTQYF
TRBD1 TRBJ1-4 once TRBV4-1 TGCGCCAGCAGCCAAGCCGGGACAGGGAACGAAAAACTGTTTTTT CASSQAGTGNEKLFF
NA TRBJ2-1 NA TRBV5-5 TGTGCCAGCAGCTTGGACGGACCCCCGAGGGATGAGCAGTTCTTC CASSLDGPPRDEQFF
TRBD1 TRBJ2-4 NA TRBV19 TGTGCCAGTAGTATAGGTTTGGCCAGGGGGCTGGGAAACATTCAGTACTTC CASSIGLARGLGNIQYF
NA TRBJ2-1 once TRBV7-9 TGTGCCAGCAGCCTAGACGGGAGTATCGCGGGCAATGAGCAGTTCTTC CASSLDGSIAGNEQFF
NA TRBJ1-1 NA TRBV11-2 TGTGCCAGCAGCTTAGTGGCAGGGAACACTGAAGCTTTCTTT CASSLVAGNTEAFF
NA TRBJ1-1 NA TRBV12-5 TGTGCTAGTGGTTTGGTACGGTCAGAAGCTTTCTTT CASGLVRSEAFF
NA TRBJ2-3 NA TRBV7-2 TGTGCCAGCAGCTCCCGACTCCGTAGCACAGATACGCAGTATTTT CASSSRLRSTDTQYF
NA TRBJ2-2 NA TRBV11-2 TGTGCCAGCAGCTTAAGGGGTGCCGGGGAGCTGTTTTTT CASSLRGAGELFF
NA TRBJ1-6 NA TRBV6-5 TGTGCCGCGCGTCAGGTCGGTAATTCACCCCTCCACTTT CAARQVGNSPLHF
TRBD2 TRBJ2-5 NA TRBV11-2 TGTGCCAGCAGCTTAGATCATACAGGCGGGAGGGAGGCGGTTCGCGAGACCCAGTACTTC CASSLDHTGGREAVRETQYF
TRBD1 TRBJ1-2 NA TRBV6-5 TGTGCCAGCAGTCCCCGACAGGGTTATGGCTACACCTTC CASSPRQGYGYTF
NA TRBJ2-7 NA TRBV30 TGTGCCTTGCGTGGCGGGGCCGGGTACGAGCAGTACTTC CALRGGAGYEQYF